This TCR beta chain was sequenced for a study of Ad26.COV2.S vaccination and SARS-CoV-2 variants. In the study overall: Sample donor was a member of the COV1001 Ad26.COV2.S trial arm. Study-wide results and limits: Placebo recipients trailed vaccine recipients in spike-specific TCR breadth. Vaccine and placebo recipients had comparable breadth of non-spike TCRs.

Points on this clone: What it binds is not known.

TCRdb keeps only in-frame clones here, not all; method: immunoSEQ multiplex PCR. Among 290,000 or so clones listed, 87% were seen once. Treatment given: about 20 received Ad26.COV2.S at low or high dose, single or two shots; 5 received placebo; per-sample allocation not given. The samples were gathered on day 63 after the first injection of vaccine or placebo. CDR3 size: 14 residues. Germline assignment: CDR1 GTSNPN and CDR2 SVGIG (reference sequence). Trimming removed 0 bases at V and 4 bases at J, with 12 bases between. The TCR comes from a person between 18 and 65 years old who received the Ad26.COV2.S COVID-19 vaccine or a placebo. The chain has TRBV30 and TRBJ1-2; unclear D gene. The material sequenced was peripheral blood, taken in a trial of Ad26.COV2.S vaccine versus placebo. In DNA form, the CDR3 reads TGTGCCTGGAGTGTACTGACCGGTTTCTATGGCTACACCTTC. Protein product: CAWSVLTGFYGYTF.